Presented here are 4 T cell receptor beta chains from one specimen sequenced in a study of T cells in Graves' hyperthyroidism and ophthalmopathy. The CDR3 regions of TCR beta were amplified from RNA transcripts. The TCR CDR3 first-round RT-PCR relied on the HTBI primer set. In TCRdb, the multiplex PCR reads were re-called with MiXCR into one record per CDR3 protein. The sample consists of a few hundred thousand distinct CDR3 sequences, roughly a fifth of them appearing once. The material sequenced was blood. The receptors derive from a woman in her forties or fifties with Graves' hyperthyroidism.

This clonotype occurred many times. The chain is built from TRBV20-1 and TRBJ1-4; a weak D match, TRBD1 (5 bases). Per the germline V gene, CDR1 is DFQATT and CDR2 is SNEGSKA (reference sequence). This CDR3 is built from 12 residues. The V gene lost 3 bases and the J gene lost 8 bases, with 10 bases spanning the gap. DNA of the CDR3: TGCAGTGCTAGCAGGGCAGGGGAAAAACTGTTTTTT. As protein: CSASRAGEKLFF.

Many counts were recorded for this clonotype. The chain combines TRBV29-1 with TRBJ2-3; 7 bases are shared with TRBD2. In germline, CDR1 is SQVTM, CDR2 ANQGSEA. The V gene end was trimmed by 7 bases and the J gene end by 4 bases; junction bases not matched to a gene: 17. The CDR3 has 16 residues. The CDR3, as DNA: TGCAGCGACCCAGGTCAATGGCGGGAGAGGGCAGATACGCAGTATTTT. Its protein product is CSDPGQWRERADTQYF.

This clonotype occurred a few times. This rearrangement joins TRBV28 to TRBJ1-3; TRBD1 matches 10 bases. V was clipped by 6 bases and J by 2 bases; unmatched bases: 4. CDR1 is MDHEN and CDR2 is SYDVKM in the germline V gene. This CDR3 spans 15 amino acids. The CDR3 DNA reads TGTGCCAGCAGGCATGACAGGGGGCCTGGAAACACCATATATTTT. It encodes CASRHDRGPGNTIYF.

J is TRBJ1-1 and V is TRBV7-9; D is undetermined. Per the germline V gene, CDR1 is SEHNR and CDR2 is FQNEAQ (reference sequence). This CDR3 spans 13 amino acids. Trimming shortened V by 0 bases and J by 12 bases, and 14 bases separated the two germline ends. CDR3 coding DNA: TGTGCCAGCAGCTTAGCGATCGACGGAGGGACTTTCTTT. Its protein product is CASSLAIDGGTFF.